One sample yielded the 11 T cell receptor beta chains listed below, sequenced in a study of OX40 agonist ivuxolimab in advanced cancers. The library was produced with the immunoSEQ multiplex PCR assay. The immuneACCESS repertoire file appears here via TCRdb, limited to in-frame rearrangements. These files lack a portion of the clones; in checked studies, under half of the deficit traces to unresolved V genes, and the cause of the others is not known. The sample table records several thousand clones; about 80% of these occur just once. Roughly 25% of the sample is taken by the ten largest. Sequenced material: CD4+ or CD8+ T cells sorted from blood, taken in a trial of the OX40 agonist ivuxolimab. The receptor set was obtained from an adult with an advanced solid tumor such as melanoma, head and neck, liver or kidney cancer.

J is TRBJ2-2 and V is TRBV4-3; 8 positions agree with TRBD1. V lost 2 bases and J lost 7; bases outside the gene matches: 9. Germline CDR1 reads LGHNA; CDR2 reads YSLEER. The CDR3 consists of 16 residues. As DNA, the CDR3 is TGCGCCAGCAGCCAAACAGGGGGAGCTCAGGTCGGGGAGCTGTTTTTT. Translated, it gives CASSQTGGAQVGELFF.

The chain carries TRBV19 and TRBJ2-3, with D perhaps TRBD2 (5 bases). The V gene lost 3 bases and the J gene lost 3 bases, with 13 bases spanning the gap. This CDR3 spans 15 amino acids. Germline V gives CDR1 LNHDA, CDR2 SQIVND (reference sequence). CDR3 in amino acids: CASSMGSRGTDTQYF. In DNA form, the CDR3 reads TGTGCCAGTAGTATGGGGTCTCGCGGGACAGATACGCAGTATTTT.

Only one count was recorded for this clone. The rearrangement links TRBV5-6 to TRBJ2-3, with D maybe TRBD2 (7 bases). V lost 7 bases and J 2 bases, leaving 11 bases between the germline ends. The CDR3 extends over 13 amino acids. Germline values: CDR1 SGHDT, CDR2 YYEEEE. The CDR3 coding sequence is TGTGCCAGCGAGGGGGGGAACACAGATACGCAGTATTTT. This sequence encodes CASEGGNTDTQYF.

The rearrangement links TRBV6-6 to TRBJ1-1; D is ambiguous. Germline V gives CDR1 MNHNY, CDR2 SVGAGI (reference sequence). This CDR3 is 14 amino acids long. V lost 0 bases, J lost 0 bases, and 5 bases lay in between. CDR3 nucleotide sequence: TGTGCCAGCAGTTACTCGGGAATGAACACTGAAGCTTTCTTT. It encodes CASSYSGMNTEAFF.

Worth noting for this clone: The junction departs from germline at one end; a sequencing error may be responsible. V usage is TRBV7-2 and J usage is TRBJ2-3; D tentatively fits TRBD1 or TRBD2 (5 bases each). The CDR3 length is 11 residues. The germline gives CDR1 SGHTA, CDR2 FQGNSA. The CDR3 spells CASRGTGTQYF. The CDR3 DNA follows: TGTGCCAGCCGGGGTACAGGTACGCAGTATTTT.

The chain employs TRBV7-8 and TRBJ2-5, with D maybe TRBD2 (6 bases). The DNA end is more similar to TRBJ2-7, so the J call may be wrong. Germline V CDR1 and CDR2: SGHVS, FQNEAQ. The CDR3 totals 16 residues. The CDR3 sequence: CASLGLTGQVSYEQYF. CDR3 sequence (DNA): TGTGCCAGCTTGGGACTCACCGGGCAAGTCTCCTACGAGCAGTACTTC.

The chain uses TRBV7-6 and TRBJ2-1, with 8 bases lining up with TRBD2. From germline, CDR1 is SGHVS and CDR2 FNYEAQ. This CDR3 region has 15 residues. The J segment lost 7 bases and the V segment lost 3 bases, leaving 8 bases of the junction unmatched. The CDR3 region is CASSFRSGGVNEQFF. The CDR3 bases are TGTGCCAGCAGCTTCCGATCGGGGGGGGTGAATGAGCAGTTCTTC. The variable domain in full, with the rest retrieved from reference TRBV7-6 and TRBJ2-1, is GAGVSQSPRYKVTKRGQDVALRCDPISGHVSLYWYRQALGQGPEFLTYFNYEAQQDKSGLPNDRFSAERPEGSISTLTIQRTEQRDSAMYRCASSFRSGGVNEQFFGPGTRLTVL.

The rearrangement joins TRBV7-3 to TRBJ2-3; weak D call: TRBD2 (6 bases). The CDR3 covers 16 residues. Trimming removed 6 bases from V and 3 bases from J, with 19 bases in between. Germline CDR1 and CDR2: SGHTA and FQGTGA. The CDR3: CASSLAGGVLTDTQYF. The CDR3, as DNA: TGTGCCAGCAGTTTGGCTGGCGGGGTTTTAACAGATACGCAGTATTTT.

V usage is TRBV6-5 and J usage is TRBJ2-5, with 9 bases that match TRBD1. V lost 8 bases and J lost 5; bases outside the gene matches: 12. The CDR3 runs 15 residues. Germline V gene data show CDR1 as MNHEY and CDR2 as SVGAGI. The CDR3 here is CASGNLDRGMETQYF. In nucleotides, the CDR3 is TGTGCCAGCGGAAACCTTGACAGGGGGATGGAGACCCAGTACTTC.

This chain uses TRBV27 with TRBJ1-1; D might be TRBD1 (6 bases). Trimming stripped 0 bases from V and 4 bases from J, with 12 bases between. Germline V gives CDR1 MNHEY, CDR2 SMNVEV (reference sequence). CDR3 length: 15 residues. The CDR3 DNA is TGTGCCAGCAGTTTATCGAAGGGGGGGGGCACTGAAGCTTTCTTT. Protein: CASSLSKGGGTEAFF.

The chain combines TRBV20-1 with TRBJ2-1, with D uncertain. The CDR3 covers 11 residues. The germline V gene encodes CDR1 DFQATT and CDR2 SNEGSKA (reference sequence). The CDR3 nucleotides read TGCAGCAGTGCGTTGTACAATGAGCAGTTCTTC. This gives the protein CSSALYNEQFF.